These 21 T cell receptor beta chains originate from one sample sequenced in a study of PD-L1 blockade in urothelial cancer. The repertoire was sequenced with immunoSEQ multiplex PCR; TCRdb's copy has only in-frame clones and lacks some. The table has 60,000 to 70,000 clones, 75% to 90% seen once; the top ten hold 1.6%. The time point: pretreatment peripheral blood. This specimen was PBMCs, taken around atezolizumab (anti-PD-L1) treatment. These TCRs come from a man aged 70 or older with urothelial cancer.

CDR3 coding DNA: TGTGCCAGCAGCATAGGGACAGTAAATTCCTACAATGAGCAGTTCTTC. It yields the protein CASSIGTVNSYNEQFF. The chain joins TRBV7-2 to TRBJ2-1; 7 bases fit TRBD1. The germline gives CDR1 SGHTA, CDR2 FQGNSA. This CDR3 is 16 amino acids long. V lost 5 bases to trimming and J lost 1 base; unmatched junction nucleotides: 8.

The genes are TRBV29-1 and TRBJ1-2, with D unclear. V was trimmed by 3 bases and J by 6 bases, leaving 8 bases between them. Germline lookup yields CDR1 SQVTM and CDR2 ANQGSEA. The CDR3 has 11 residues. Here the CDR3 DNA reads TGCAGCGTTGATTTCGGGAATGGCTACACCTTC. The encoded protein is CSVDFGNGYTF.

In this sample, this clone turned up once. CDR3 nucleotides: TGTGCCAGCAGCCCCAGCGGCGGGACAGATACGCAGTATTTT. Translation: CASSPSGGTDTQYF. This chain connects TRBV7-2 to TRBJ2-3; a possible D gene is TRBD2 (5 bases). Germline lookup yields CDR1 SGHTA and CDR2 FQGNSA. Trimming left V 5 bases short and J 3 bases short, with 12 bases between. This CDR3 is 14 amino acids long.

V is TRBV6-5 and J is TRBJ1-2, with TRBD1 matching over 7 bases. From germline, CDR1 is MNHEY and CDR2 SVGAGI. Trimming at V came to 5 bases and at J to 4 bases, leaving 1 base not matched to a gene. The CDR3 sequence is 12 residues long. CDR3 sequence reads: CASSRQGYGYTF. CDR3 DNA sequence: TGTGCCAGCAGTAGACAGGGCTATGGCTACACCTTC.

This clone was counted a single time. This rearrangement joins TRBV27 to TRBJ1-1; a possible D gene is TRBD1 (6 bases). The CDR3 contains 15 residues. Germline loops: CDR1 MNHEY, CDR2 SMNVEV (reference sequence). V was shortened by 7 bases and J by 1 base, with 16 bases between the two germline ends. CDR3 amino acids: CASTSMPTGNTEAFF. The CDR3 DNA reads as TGTGCCAGCACCTCTATGCCGACAGGGAACACTGAAGCTTTCTTT.

This clone was counted a few times. The V and J genes are TRBV6-6 and TRBJ1-5; D ambiguous. The CDR3 covers 15 residues. Between the trimmed V and J ends, which lost 0 bases and 5 bases, there was a span of 11 bases. CDR1 is MNHNY, CDR2 SVGAGI, per germline (reference sequence). The CDR3 DNA reads TGTGCCAGCAGTTACTCCTTTCAGAATCATCAGCCCCAGCATTTT. Amino acid sequence: CASSYSFQNHQPQHF.

The rearrangement joins TRBV7-8 to TRBJ1-4; 10 nucleotides align to TRBD1. In germline, CDR1 is SGHVS, CDR2 FQNEAQ. This CDR3 is 20 amino acids long. With 1 base clipped from V and 0 bases from J, the junction kept 11 bases outside the gene matches. In DNA form, the CDR3 reads TGTGCCAGCAGCTTAGACCTTACGGGACAGGGGACAGCAACTAATGAAAAACTGTTTTTT. This translates into CASSLDLTGQGTATNEKLFF.

This clone was observed a single time. J is TRBJ1-5 and V is TRBV19; 9 bases line up with TRBD1. The CDR3 has 15 amino acids. Germline CDR1 and CDR2: LNHDA and SQIVND (reference sequence). V shed 6 bases, J shed 0 bases, and the junction held 3 bases outside the gene matches. CDR3 DNA sequence: TGTGCCAGTAGCACAGGGGGCAATAGCAATCAGCCCCAGCATTTT. Translation gives CASSTGGNSNQPQHF.

This clone appeared a few times. This chain links TRBV5-1 with TRBJ2-1, with a possible D match to TRBD1 (6 bases). The germline V gene encodes CDR1 SGHRS and CDR2 YFSETQ. V lost 4 bases to trimming and J lost 2 bases, with 19 bases between them. This CDR3 comprises 17 residues. The DNA of the CDR3 is TGCGCCAGCAGCACCGCAGGGGCCGCAGCTCCCTACAATGAGCAGTTCTTC. Encoded protein: CASSTAGAAAPYNEQFF.

This chain joins TRBV28 and TRBJ2-3; a weak D match, TRBD2 (6 bases). This CDR3 contains 15 residues. Looked up from germline, CDR1 is MDHEN and CDR2 is SYDVKM. V lost 10 bases and J lost 0, with 17 bases in between. CDR3 in amino acids: CATLAPMPSTDTQYF. The DNA of the CDR3 is TGTGCCACCCTAGCGCCAATGCCTAGCACAGATACGCAGTATTTT.

The chain recombines TRBV29-1 with TRBJ2-7; 9 bases are shared with TRBD2. The germline V gene encodes CDR1 SQVTM and CDR2 ANQGSEA. V lost 3 bases, J lost 7 bases, and 16 bases stayed unmatched. The CDR3 totals 16 residues. The chain's CDR3 is CSVDSEGAGGVWEQYF. The DNA for the CDR3 is TGCAGCGTTGATTCTGAAGGGGCGGGAGGGGTTTGGGAGCAGTACTTC.

J is TRBJ2-1 and V is TRBV5-1; TRBD1 agrees at 8 bases. V lost 0 bases, J lost 4 bases, and 9 bases stayed unmatched. The V gene's germline CDR1 is SGHRS and CDR2 YFSETQ. The CDR3 has 17 residues. This chain's CDR3 is CASSLVGGQGRYNEQFF. The CDR3 DNA sequence: TGCGCCAGCAGCTTGGTCGGCGGACAGGGAAGGTACAATGAGCAGTTCTTC.

This chain links TRBV9 with TRBJ2-7; 8 positions match TRBD1. CDR1 is SGDLS and CDR2 is YYNGEE in the germline V gene. The CDR3 extends over 15 amino acids. Germline trimming cut 0 bases from V and 5 bases from J; bases unmatched to any gene: 7. The CDR3 sequence: CASSVEMGQAHEQYF. As DNA, the CDR3 is TGTGCCAGCAGCGTAGAAATGGGACAGGCCCACGAGCAGTACTTC.

The rearrangement joins TRBV4-1 to TRBJ2-7, with D tentatively TRBD1 (6 bases). Trimming left V 9 bases short and J 5 bases short, with 20 bases between. This CDR3 comprises 14 residues. Germline V gives CDR1 MGHRA, CDR2 YSYEKL. In DNA form, the CDR3 reads TGCGCCAGTAAACGTGGGCAGGGGATTAACGAGCAGTACTTC. Protein sequence: CASKRGQGINEQYF.

The V gene is TRBV13, the J gene TRBJ1-2; no clear D gene. The V gene's germline CDR1 is PRHDT and CDR2 FYEKMQ (reference sequence). V was shortened by 3 bases and J by 0 bases, with 8 bases between the two germline ends. CDR3 size: 14 residues. This CDR3 is CASSFSQANYGYTF. The CDR3 coding sequence is TGTGCCAGCAGCTTTTCCCAGGCTAACTATGGCTACACCTTC.

The chain employs TRBV29-1 and TRBJ2-6, with 8 bases matching TRBD1. The CDR3 runs 16 residues. V shed 0 bases, J shed 4 bases, and the junction held 5 bases outside the gene matches. CDR1 is SQVTM and CDR2 is ANQGSEA in the germline V gene. As DNA, the CDR3 is TGCAGCGTTGAAGATGCGGACAGGGTCGGGGCCAACGTCCTGACTTTC. Translated, it gives CSVEDADRVGANVLTF.

The V gene is TRBV5-1, the J gene TRBJ2-3; 10 bases fit TRBD1. The ends lost 4 bases at V and 5 bases at J; junction bases unmatched: 7. This CDR3 region has 15 residues. Germline assignment: CDR1 SGHRS and CDR2 YFSETQ. The CDR3 sequence is CASSTDRGQGDTQYF. CDR3 nucleotide sequence: TGCGCCAGCAGCACCGACAGGGGGCAGGGAGATACGCAGTATTTT.

This clone was observed many times. V and J are TRBV5-1 and TRBJ2-1; TRBD2 aligns across 8 bases. V trimming: 1 base; J trimming: 5 bases; junction bases outside the gene matches: 2. Germline V lookup: CDR1 SGHRS, CDR2 YFSETQ. The CDR3 is 14 residues long. The CDR3 DNA sequence: TGCGCCAGCAGCTTGACAGCGGGAGACAATGAGCAGTTCTTC. Translation: CASSLTAGDNEQFF.

V is TRBV6-5 and J is TRBJ1-2, with D unclear. The ends were cut back, 5 bases at V and 4 bases at J, with 11 bases in the middle. The CDR3 has 13 amino acids. The V gene's germline CDR1 is MNHEY and CDR2 SVGAGI. CDR3 coding DNA: TGTGCCAGCAGTCCAGACGAGGTCTATGGCTACACCTTC. It translates to CASSPDEVYGYTF.

The chain has TRBV5-6 and TRBJ2-1; TRBD1 matches 7 bases. CDR1 and CDR2 from the germline V gene are SGHDT and YYEEEE. V lost 0 bases, J lost 4 bases, and 4 bases stayed unmatched. The CDR3 covers 15 residues. This chain's CDR3 is CASSLEGAWYNEQFF. In nucleotides, the CDR3 is TGTGCCAGCAGCTTGGAGGGGGCCTGGTACAATGAGCAGTTCTTC.

V gene TRBV29-1 combines with J gene TRBJ1-2; D is uncertain. This CDR3 contains 14 residues. Between the trimmed V and J ends, which lost 6 bases and 4 bases, there was a span of 18 bases. Germline loops: CDR1 SQVTM, CDR2 ANQGSEA. The DNA of the CDR3 is TGCAGCGTAGAGACCTTTGGGCCGACCTATGGCTACACCTTC. It yields the protein CSVETFGPTYGYTF.